This T cell receptor (beta chain) was sequenced for a study of T cell responses to AZD1222 COVID-19 vaccine. Study conclusions and caveats: The sample set comprised mostly white British donors with more females, and clonal diversity was possibly underestimated. Seropositive AZD1222 recipients at baseline numbered only five or six. Compared with day 0, the breadth and depth of the Spike-specific TCR repertoire rose significantly after two doses of AZD1222. Repertoire sampling was restricted to post-peak T cell response timepoints.

Measured with immunoSEQ multiplex PCR; TCRdb has only the in-frame clones, and not every one. Among fewer than 200,000 clones listed, 70% to 90% were seen once. Germline CDR1 and CDR2: LGHDT and YNNKEL (reference sequence). This CDR3 contains 13 residues. V lost 3 bases, J lost 6 bases, and 8 bases lay in between. A note on this clone: What it binds is not known.

This material consisted of peripheral blood, taken on day 0 of AZD1222 vaccination. The sequence was obtained from an adult in good health. This chain connects TRBV3-1 (or the pseudogene TRBV3-2) to TRBJ1-4; D unclear. In nucleotides, the CDR3 is TGTGCCAGCAGCCAGTTTTACGATGAAAAACTGTTTTTT. Its translation: CASSQFYDEKLFF.